This T cell receptor beta chain was documented in a study of OX40 agonist ivuxolimab in advanced cancers. Using immunoSEQ multiplex PCR, the repertoire was profiled, and TCRdb retains in-frame clones only, with some absent. The sample shows 65,000 to 85,000 clones, more than 85% of them seen only once. Sequencing used CD4+ or CD8+ T cells sorted from blood, obtained in a trial of the OX40 agonist ivuxolimab. This sequence originates from an adult with an advanced solid tumor such as melanoma, head and neck, liver or kidney cancer.

The CDR3 region has the DNA TGTGCCAGCAGCGTTGCCGGAGGGCCCCGCTACGAGCAGTACTTC. Translating gives CASSVAGGPRYEQYF. This chain links TRBV9 with TRBJ2-5; a weak D match, TRBD2 (6 bases). Gene TRBJ2-7 matches the end of the DNA better, so the J call may be wrong. The CDR3 has 15 residues. Per the germline V gene, CDR1 is SGDLS and CDR2 is YYNGEE.